This entry lists 3 T cell receptor beta chains sequenced from one sample in a study of regulatory T cells in long-lasting Graves disease. Time point defined: newly diagnosed GD, antithyroid drugs for less than 3 months. PBMC RNA served as the TCR library source. Arm-PCR of CDR3 regions with iRepertoire HTBI primers generated TCR beta libraries. TCRdb reprocessed the multiplex PCR reads via MiXCR and lists one record per CDR3 protein. The sample consists of 300,000 to 400,000 distinct CDR3 sequences, roughly a sixth of them appearing once. The source was peripheral blood mononuclear cells (PBMCs), collected at new diagnosis, from a patient treated with antithyroid drugs. Source of these receptors: a female donor with Graves disease.

This clonotype turned up a few times. The chain's CDR3 is CATSGNQGAVQPQHF. CDR3 DNA: TGTGCCACCAGCGGCAACCAGGGGGCAGTTCAGCCCCAGCATTTT. This rearrangement joins TRBV15 to TRBJ1-5, with 8 bases aligning to TRBD1. V trimming: 5 bases; J trimming: 6 bases; junction bases outside the gene matches: 9. Germline V gene lookup returns CDR1 LNHNV and CDR2 YYDKDF (reference sequence). The length of the CDR3 is 15 residues.

This clonotype appeared many times. The chain has TRBV7-2 and TRBJ2-1; TRBD2 matches 9 bases. Germline V gene sequence: CDR1 SGHTA, CDR2 FQGNSA. CDR3 length: 16 residues. Trimming removed 1 base from V and 5 bases from J; junction bases left unmatched: 6. The CDR3 sequence is CASSLEASGNHNEQFF. The CDR3 DNA sequence: TGTGCCAGCAGCTTAGAGGCTAGCGGGAATCACAATGAGCAGTTCTTC.

This clonotype was seen many times. The rearrangement uses TRBV10-3 and TRBJ1-1; D gene ambiguous. Between the trimmed V and J ends, which lost 7 bases and 5 bases, there was a span of 14 bases. CDR1 is ENHRY and CDR2 is SYGVKD in the germline V gene. The CDR3 has 13 amino acids. The CDR3, as DNA: TGTGCCATCAACGACGTCGAAAAGACTGAAGCTTTCTTT. Translating gives CAINDVEKTEAFF.